Below are 6 T cell receptor beta chains sequenced from a single sample in a study of cytomegalovirus exposure and HLA in healthy donors. Primers for the PCR totalled 60 Vbeta and 13 Jbeta. TCRdb's copy holds only in-frame clones and misses some; the assay was immunoSEQ multiplex PCR. This repertoire shows roughly 70,000 clones, around 78% found once; its top ten account for around 6%. The sample comprised PBMCs. All receptors derive from a man aged 50 to 59 in good health and CMV-seronegative.

The CDR3 DNA follows: TGTGCCAGCAGTGGGACTGCTAATCAGCCCCAGCATTTT. Its translation: CASSGTANQPQHF. The rearrangement uses TRBV6-5 and TRBJ1-5, with D possibly being TRBD1 (5 bases). Trimming took off 5 bases at V and 4 bases at J, with 9 bases between the two ends. The CDR3 length is 13 residues. Germline V lookup: CDR1 MNHEY, CDR2 SVGAGI.

This chain connects TRBV9 to TRBJ1-5, with D uncertain. The CDR3 totals 14 residues. V shed 5 bases and J shed 6 bases, with 15 bases lying between them. Germline CDR1 and CDR2: SGDLS and YYNGEE. CDR3 bases: TGTGCCAGCAGTGGGGAACTAGTCTCTCAGCCCCAGCATTTT. Residues: CASSGELVSQPQHF.

V is TRBV29-1 and J is TRBJ2-1, with D possibly TRBD2 on 6 matching bases. CDR1 SQVTM and CDR2 ANQGSEA come from the germline V gene. The CDR3 covers 12 residues. Trimming pared 5 bases from V and 7 bases from J, leaving 12 bases between. CDR3 sequence (DNA): TGCAGCGTTTCCGGACTATTTAATGAGCAGTTCTTC. Its protein product is CSVSGLFNEQFF.

This sequence joins TRBV7-2 and TRBJ2-5, with 10 bases fitting TRBD1. Trimming cost V 4 bases and J 4 bases; bases outside gene matches: 6. The CDR3 length is 15 residues. CDR1 SGHTA and CDR2 FQGNSA come from the germline V gene. This CDR3 is CASSSGTGVLETQYF. Written as DNA, the CDR3 is TGTGCCAGCAGCTCCGGGACAGGGGTTTTAGAGACCCAGTACTTC.

The V and J genes are TRBV6-5 and TRBJ1-1; D is ambiguous. Between the trimmed V and J ends, which lost 0 bases and 0 bases, there was a span of 11 bases. Germline lookup yields CDR1 MNHEY and CDR2 SVGAGI. The CDR3 loop spans 16 amino acids. CDR3 protein: CASSYSRRHMNTEAFF. The CDR3 DNA reads TGTGCCAGCAGTTACTCGAGGCGGCACATGAACACTGAAGCTTTCTTT.

This chain uses TRBV7-9 with TRBJ2-3; D unclear. CDR3 length: 13 amino acids. In germline, CDR1 is SEHNR, CDR2 FQNEAQ (reference sequence). Trimming pared 5 bases from V and 4 bases from J, leaving 10 bases between. DNA of the CDR3: TGTGCCAGCAGCCCTCGAGAGGCAGATACGCAGTATTTT. This translates into CASSPREADTQYF.